What follows are 8 T cell receptor beta chains derived from one specimen sequenced in a study of T-cell reconstitution after alpha-beta-depleted transplantation in children. Unique molecular identifiers were used in preparing the TCRbeta library. Each CDR3 protein is one row after TCRdb ran MiXCR on the PCR reads. The table lists over 70,000 distinct CDR3 sequences, about 12% of them singletons. The sample here was PBMCs from the stem cell graft donor, taken from the stem cell graft. Receptors were obtained from a human donor who donated a stem cell graft to a child with inherited bone marrow failure.

This clonotype was counted many times. V gene TRBV20-1 combines with J gene TRBJ2-5; D is unresolved. The CDR3 is 13 amino acids. CDR1 DFQATT and CDR2 SNEGSKA come from the germline V gene (reference sequence). Trimming removed 6 bases at V and 2 bases at J, with 13 bases between. CDR3 amino acids: CSAAILGQETQYF. The CDR3 DNA reads TGCAGTGCCGCGATCCTGGGGCAAGAGACCCAGTACTTC.

This clonotype was detected ten times or more. The chain links TRBV28 to TRBJ1-2, with 9 bases that match TRBD1. The ends lost 3 bases at V and 8 bases at J; junction bases unmatched: 10. Germline V gives CDR1 MDHEN, CDR2 SYDVKM. This CDR3 is built from 15 residues. The CDR3 DNA reads TGTGCCAGCAGTTTTCCCCAGGGACAGGGCGAGGGCTACACCTTC. Translated, it gives CASSFPQGQGEGYTF.

In its sample, this clonotype was seen many times. The chain joins TRBV7-2 to TRBJ2-1; no reliable D call. Germline-derived CDR1 and CDR2 are SGHTA and FQGNSA. Trimming took off 5 bases at V and 5 bases at J, with 13 bases between the two ends. The length of the CDR3 is 14 residues. The CDR3 sequence: CASSPLVRDNEQFF. CDR3 coding DNA: TGTGCCAGCAGCCCTTTAGTCCGGGACAATGAGCAGTTCTTC.

Ten or more counts support this clonotype. CDR3 DNA: TGCGCCAGCAGCCCGAGGGGGGGACCTTCTAGCACAGATACGCAGTATTTT. Its protein product is CASSPRGGPSSTDTQYF. This rearrangement joins TRBV5-1 to TRBJ2-3; tentatively, D is TRBD2 (7 bases). The CDR3 is 17 amino acids. Germline values: CDR1 SGHRS, CDR2 YFSETQ. V was trimmed by 4 bases and J by 0 bases, leaving 18 bases between them.

This clonotype was seen repeatedly, ten times or more. V and J are TRBV4-2 and TRBJ2-3, with D possibly being TRBD1 (6 bases). CDR1 is LGHNA and CDR2 is YNFKEQ in the germline V gene. V shed 6 bases and J shed 3 bases, with 28 bases lying between them. The CDR3 has 19 amino acids. Here the CDR3 reads CASRDLDSPGHTRTDTQYF. CDR3 DNA: TGTGCCAGCAGAGATTTAGACTCTCCGGGACACACACGGACAGATACGCAGTATTTT.

This clonotype was counted at least ten times. The gene calls are TRBV5-1 and TRBJ2-4; D might be TRBD1 (5 bases). Deletions cut 0 bases from V and 6 bases from J, with 7 bases between. The germline CDR1 and CDR2 sequences are SGHRS and YFSETQ. CDR3 size: 13 residues. The CDR3 DNA is TGCGCCAGCAGCTTGGAAGGGGCAAACATTCAGTACTTC. It is translated as CASSLEGANIQYF.

This clonotype was observed once. The chain joins TRBV24-1 to TRBJ2-1, with D unresolved. The CDR3 runs to 14 residues. Trimming left V 4 bases short and J 8 bases short, with 14 bases between. Germline CDR1 reads KGHDR; CDR2 reads SFDVKD. The CDR3 is CATSDPGFGDEQFF. For the CDR3, the DNA is TGTGCCACCAGTGACCCAGGCTTTGGGGATGAGCAGTTCTTC.

The CDR3 region has the DNA TGCAGCTTCAGGGGCCCCTGGAATCAGCCCCAGCATTTT. Translating gives CSFRGPWNQPQHF. The chain links TRBV29-1 to TRBJ1-5, with D maybe TRBD1 (6 bases). Germline-derived CDR1 and CDR2 are SQVTM and ANQGSEA. The CDR3 consists of 13 residues. Trimming removed 8 bases at V and 4 bases at J, with 15 bases between.